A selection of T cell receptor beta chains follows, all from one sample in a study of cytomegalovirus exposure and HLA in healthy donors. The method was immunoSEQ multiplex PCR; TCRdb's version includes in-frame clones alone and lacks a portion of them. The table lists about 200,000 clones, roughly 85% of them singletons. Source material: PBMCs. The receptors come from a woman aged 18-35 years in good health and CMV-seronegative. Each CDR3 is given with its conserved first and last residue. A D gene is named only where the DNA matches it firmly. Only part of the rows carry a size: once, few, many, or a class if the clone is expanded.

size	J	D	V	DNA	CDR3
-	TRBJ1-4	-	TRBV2	TGTGCCAGCAGTGCGGAGGGGACGGGAAATGAAAAACTGTTTTTT	CASSAEGTGNEKLFF
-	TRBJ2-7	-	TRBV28	TGTGCCAGCAGTTCCCCGGACAGTAGCTCCTACTACGAGCAGTACTTC	CASSSPDSSSYYEQYF
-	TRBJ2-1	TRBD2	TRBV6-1	TGTGCCAGCAGCGAAGCGGGATCGGGGAATGAGCAGTTCTTC	CASSEAGSGNEQFF
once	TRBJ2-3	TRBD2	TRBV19	TGTGCCAGTAGTATAACTAGCGCAGATACGCAGTATTTT	CASSITSADTQYF
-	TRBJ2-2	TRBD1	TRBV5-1	TGCGCCAGCAGCCCTGGACAGGGTGGGACCGGGGAGCTGTTTTTT	CASSPGQGGTGELFF
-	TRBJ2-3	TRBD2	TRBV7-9	TGTGCCAGCAGCTTAGCTAGCGGGAGTACAGATACGCAGTATTTT	CASSLASGSTDTQYF
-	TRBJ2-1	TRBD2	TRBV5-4	TGTGCCAGCAGCCCAACCTCGACTAGCGCTCACAATGAGCAGTTCTTC	CASSPTSTSAHNEQFF
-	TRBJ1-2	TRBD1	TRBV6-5	TGTGCCAGCAGGGACAGGGGGAGTTTGAACTATGGCTACACCTTC	CASRDRGSLNYGYTF
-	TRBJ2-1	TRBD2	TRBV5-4	TGTGCCAGCAGCTTGTGGGAACTAGCGGGAAACAATGAGCAGTTCTTC	CASSLWELAGNNEQFF
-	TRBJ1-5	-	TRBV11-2	TGTGCCAGCAGCTTAGATCTAGGGGGTCAGCCCCAGCATTTT	CASSLDLGGQPQHF
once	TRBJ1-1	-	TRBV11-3	TGTGCCAGCAGCACGGACAGAGGGACTGAAGCTTTCTTT	CASSTDRGTEAFF
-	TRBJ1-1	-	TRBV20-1	TGCAGTGCTAGAGCCGGACAGCAAGCTTTCTTT	CSARAGQQAFF
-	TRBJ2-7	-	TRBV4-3	TGCGCCAGCAGCCAAGATCATGAGGGAGGAGGGTACGAGCAGTACTTC	CASSQDHEGGGYEQYF
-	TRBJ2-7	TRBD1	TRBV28	TGTGCCAGCAGCATCTGGACAGGGACATACGAGCAGTACTTC	CASSIWTGTYEQYF
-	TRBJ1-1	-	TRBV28	TGTGCCAGCAGTCCCTCCCGGGGACCACAGGGTGAAGCTTTCTTT	CASSPSRGPQGEAFF
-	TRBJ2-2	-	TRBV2	TGTGCCAGCAGTGAACTAACCACCGGGGAGCTGTTTTTT	CASSELTTGELFF
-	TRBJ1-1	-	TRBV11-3	TGTGCCAGTCAGGCAGGGGCGAACACTGAAGCTTTCTTT	CASQAGANTEAFF
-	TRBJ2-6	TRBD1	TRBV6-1	TGTGCCAGCAGTGAATTAGAGTGGGGGACAGGGTCCCCCGGGGCCAACGTCCTGACTTTC	CASSELEWGTGSPGANVLTF
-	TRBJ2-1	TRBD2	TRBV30	TGTGCCTACGGGACTAGCGGGAACTACAATGAGCAGTTCTTC	CAYGTSGNYNEQFF
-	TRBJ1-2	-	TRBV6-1	TGTGCCAGCAGTGAGTTTTCGGGCTATGGCTACACCTTC	CASSEFSGYGYTF
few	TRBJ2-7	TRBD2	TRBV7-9	TGTGCCAGCAGCTCACGGGGCAGGGAGGGGCACGAGCAGTACTTC	CASSSRGREGHEQYF
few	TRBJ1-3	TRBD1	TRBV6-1	TGTGCCAGCAGTGAGCGGACAGGGACTGGAAACACCATATATTTT	CASSERTGTGNTIYF
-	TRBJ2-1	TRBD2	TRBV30	TGTGCCTGTACTAGGACTAGCGGGAGGAATGAGCAGTTCTTC	CACTRTSGRNEQFF
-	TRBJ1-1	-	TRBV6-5	TGTGCCAGCACTCTTTACACTGAAGCTTTCTTT	CASTLYTEAFF
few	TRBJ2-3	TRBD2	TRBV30	TGTGCCTGGAGCACACTAGCGGCGAGCACAGATACGCAGTATTTT	CAWSTLAASTDTQYF
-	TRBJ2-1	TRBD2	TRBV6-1	TGTGCCAGCAGCTCAGGACTAGCGGGGCAAAATGAGCAGTTCTTC	CASSSGLAGQNEQFF
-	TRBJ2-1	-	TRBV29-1	TGCAGCGTTGAACTGTCCTACAATGAGCAGTTCTTC	CSVELSYNEQFF
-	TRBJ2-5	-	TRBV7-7	TGTGCCAGCAGCTTGGGACGGGGGCAAGAGACCCAGTACTTC	CASSLGRGQETQYF
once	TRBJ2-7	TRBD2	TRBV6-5	TGTGCCAGCAGTCACTACGGGACTATTCCCTACGAGCAGTACTTC	CASSHYGTIPYEQYF
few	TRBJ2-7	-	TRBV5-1	TGCGCCAGCACCGCCTCTGCCTCAGCGGTTCCCACCTACGAGCAGTACTTC	CASTASASAVPTYEQYF
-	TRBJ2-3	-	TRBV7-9	TGTGCCAGCGGGGCGGGGAACACAGATACGCAGTATTTT	CASGAGNTDTQYF
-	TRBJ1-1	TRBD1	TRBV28	TGTGCCAGCAGCCCAGGGACAGGGGACAGCGAGAACACTGAAGCTTTCTTT	CASSPGTGDSENTEAFF
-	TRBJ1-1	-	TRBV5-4	TGTGCCAGCAGCTTGACAACGACTGAAGCTTTCTTT	CASSLTTTEAFF
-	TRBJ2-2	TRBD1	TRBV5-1	TGCGCCAGCAGCTTGGACGGACAGGGGGTGTCCGGGGAGCTGTTTTTT	CASSLDGQGVSGELFF
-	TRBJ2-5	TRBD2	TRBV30	TGTGCCTGGGGTGGAGGGGAGGGGGAGACCCAGTACTTC	CAWGGGEGETQYF
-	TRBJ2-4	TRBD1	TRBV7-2	TGTGCCAGCAGCCCAACGACAGGGAACGACATTCAGTACTTC	CASSPTTGNDIQYF
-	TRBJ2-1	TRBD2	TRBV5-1	TGCGCCAGCAGCTTGGGTGGCGGGGGGCGCAATGAGCAGTTCTTC	CASSLGGGGRNEQFF
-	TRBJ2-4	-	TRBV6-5	TGTGCCAGCAGTTACGGTGGCAGTAACATTCAGTACTTC	CASSYGGSNIQYF
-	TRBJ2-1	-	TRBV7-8	TGTGCCAGCAGCTTAGAGACTCAACATGAGCAGTTCTTC	CASSLETQHEQFF
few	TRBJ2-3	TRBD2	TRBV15	TGTGCCACCAGCAGTGGTAGCGGGAGAAGAACAGATACGCAGTATTTT	CATSSGSGRRTDTQYF
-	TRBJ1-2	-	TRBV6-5	TGTGCCAGCAGTTACCTGGACAGTCGGAGCTATGGCTACACCTTC	CASSYLDSRSYGYTF
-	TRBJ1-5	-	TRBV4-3	TGCGCCAGCAGCCAAGACGTGCACGGAGGTGGTCAGCCCCAGCATTTT	CASSQDVHGGGQPQHF
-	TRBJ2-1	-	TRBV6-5	TGTGCCAGCAGTTACGGGGACACCTACAATGAGCAGTTCTTC	CASSYGDTYNEQFF
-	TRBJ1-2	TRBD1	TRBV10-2	TGCGCCAGCAGTGAAGGGGGCCCCTATGGCTACACCTTC	CASSEGGPYGYTF
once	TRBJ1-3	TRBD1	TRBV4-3	TGCGCCAGCAGCCATTTGACAGGGAGTGGAAACACCATATATTTT	CASSHLTGSGNTIYF
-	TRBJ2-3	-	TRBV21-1	TGTGCCAGCAGCAAAGCGATGACAGCCTCATATTGCCTAGCGACCCACACAGATACGCAGTATTTT	CASSKAMTASYCLATHTDTQYF
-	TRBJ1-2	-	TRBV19	TGTGCCAGTAGTACACCCTGGGACAATCTCGATGGCTACACCTTC	CASSTPWDNLDGYTF
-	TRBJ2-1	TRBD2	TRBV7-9	TGTGCCAGCAGCCCGTCTAGCGGGAGGGTAAATGAGCAGTTCTTC	CASSPSSGRVNEQFF
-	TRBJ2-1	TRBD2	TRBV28	TGTGCCAGCAAGACTAGCGGGAGGGCCGGTAATAATGAGCAGTTCTTC	CASKTSGRAGNNEQFF
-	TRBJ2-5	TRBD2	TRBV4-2	TGTGCCAGCAGCCAAGCGGTCTTGCTAGCGGTCCCACCGGGCTGGCAAGAGACCCAGTACTTC	CASSQAVLLAVPPGWQETQYF
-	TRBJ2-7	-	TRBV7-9	TGTGCCAGCAGCTTACGGGATACCTACGAGCAGTACTTC	CASSLRDTYEQYF